A selection of T cell receptor beta chains follows, all from one sample in a study of shared clonotypes between healthy human individuals. Generated by immunoSEQ multiplex PCR, the TCRdb table keeps only in-frame clones and is missing some. Among roughly 570,000 clones listed, 95% to 98% were seen once. What was sequenced was naive CD8+ T cells sorted from blood. These receptor sequences come from a man aged 25 to 40 in good health. CDR3s include the opening cysteine and the closing phenylalanine or tryptophan. Fields, in order: clone size, V gene, J gene, D gene, CDR3 DNA, CDR3 protein. A D gene is named only where the DNA matches it firmly. Size is omitted from some rows. Given values are once, few, many or a class for expanded clones.

clone_size: .; v_call: TRBV7-8; j_call: TRBJ2-7; d_call: .; cdr3_nt: TGTGCCAGCAGCTTAGGGAACCTCTACGAGCAGTACTTC; cdr3_aa: CASSLGNLYEQYF
clone_size: .; v_call: TRBV6-6; j_call: TRBJ2-7; d_call: .; cdr3_nt: TGTGCCAGCAGTCCAGCCAGGGTTGAGCAGTACTTC; cdr3_aa: CASSPARVEQYF
clone_size: .; v_call: TRBV11-1; j_call: TRBJ2-1; d_call: .; cdr3_nt: TGTGCCAGCAGCTCGGCACAGGGTCATGAGCAGTTCTTC; cdr3_aa: CASSSAQGHEQFF
clone_size: .; v_call: TRBV9; j_call: TRBJ2-1; d_call: TRBD2; cdr3_nt: TGTGCCAGCAGCAGAGGGGCGGGAGCGGGGAATGAGCAGTTCTTC; cdr3_aa: CASSRGAGAGNEQFF
clone_size: .; v_call: TRBV18; j_call: TRBJ1-5; d_call: .; cdr3_nt: TGTGCCAGCTCACCAACAGGGCCCCCTGGGGGCAATCAGCCCCAGCATTTT; cdr3_aa: CASSPTGPPGGNQPQHF
clone_size: .; v_call: TRBV27; j_call: TRBJ1-1; d_call: .; cdr3_nt: TGTGCCAGCAGTTTATCCCGGCGAATGGTTCGCACTGAAGCTTTCTTT; cdr3_aa: CASSLSRRMVRTEAFF
clone_size: .; v_call: TRBV27; j_call: TRBJ2-6; d_call: TRBD1; cdr3_nt: TGTGCGGTTCGGATACGGGACAGGGGAACTGGGGCCAACGTCCTGACTTTC; cdr3_aa: CAVRIRDRGTGANVLTF
clone_size: once; v_call: TRBV18; j_call: TRBJ2-1; d_call: .; cdr3_nt: TGTGCCAGCTCACCGGCTAGCGCGCCCTACAATGAGCAGTTCTTC; cdr3_aa: CASSPASAPYNEQFF
clone_size: .; v_call: TRBV28; j_call: TRBJ1-1; d_call: .; cdr3_nt: TGTGCCAGCAGAATTGAAGCTTACACTGAAGCTTTCTTT; cdr3_aa: CASRIEAYTEAFF
clone_size: .; v_call: TRBV4-1; j_call: TRBJ2-1; d_call: TRBD1; cdr3_nt: TGCGCCAGCAGCCAAGAGCCGGGACAGGTTATGAAGGGCGCCTACAATGAGCAGTTCTTC; cdr3_aa: CASSQEPGQVMKGAYNEQFF
clone_size: .; v_call: TRBV5-3; j_call: TRBJ1-2; d_call: .; cdr3_nt: TGTGCCATCTACGAGGGGGAATCGGACTATGGCTACACCTTC; cdr3_aa: CAIYEGESDYGYTF
clone_size: .; v_call: TRBV5-1; j_call: TRBJ2-1; d_call: TRBD2; cdr3_nt: TGCGCCAGCAGCTTGGGGCGCGGGAGCGCCTACAATGAGCAGTTCTTC; cdr3_aa: CASSLGRGSAYNEQFF
clone_size: .; v_call: TRBV7-9; j_call: TRBJ2-3; d_call: .; cdr3_nt: TGTGCCAGCAGCTTAATCTCCGCCCGCACAGATACGCAGTATTTT; cdr3_aa: CASSLISARTDTQYF
clone_size: .; v_call: TRBV7-9; j_call: TRBJ2-5; d_call: TRBD2; cdr3_nt: TGTGCCAGCAGCTTAGCTCTCTGGGGGGGCCAAGAGACCCAGTACTTC; cdr3_aa: CASSLALWGGQETQYF
clone_size: .; v_call: TRBV10-1; j_call: TRBJ1-1; d_call: .; cdr3_nt: TGCGCCAGCAGAGCGGGACTGTCGAACACTGAAGCTTTCTTT; cdr3_aa: CASRAGLSNTEAFF
clone_size: .; v_call: TRBV7-9; j_call: TRBJ2-1; d_call: .; cdr3_nt: TGTGCCAGCAGCTTTTTCGGCAGGGGGGCCTATAATGAGCAGTTCTTC; cdr3_aa: CASSFFGRGAYNEQFF
clone_size: .; v_call: TRBV4-1; j_call: TRBJ2-3; d_call: TRBD1; cdr3_nt: TGCGCCAGCAGCCAAGGCCCGAGACAGGGTTCCACAGATACGCAGTATTTT; cdr3_aa: CASSQGPRQGSTDTQYF
clone_size: .; v_call: TRBV13; j_call: TRBJ1-1; d_call: .; cdr3_nt: TGTGCCAGCAGCCCGTCCACAGGCGTCGGGGGCACTGAAGCTTTCTTT; cdr3_aa: CASSPSTGVGGTEAFF
clone_size: few; v_call: TRBV10-2; j_call: TRBJ2-5; d_call: .; cdr3_nt: TGCGCCAGCAGTGAGAGTCGGACCCAGTACTTC; cdr3_aa: CASSESRTQYF
clone_size: .; v_call: TRBV7-2; j_call: TRBJ1-1; d_call: .; cdr3_nt: TGTGCCAGCAGCTCCCCCGGGGGGACCACTGAAGCTTTCTTT; cdr3_aa: CASSSPGGTTEAFF
clone_size: .; v_call: TRBV7-9; j_call: TRBJ2-7; d_call: .; cdr3_nt: TGTGCCAGCAGCTTAGGGCTATACTACGAGCAGTACTTC; cdr3_aa: CASSLGLYYEQYF
clone_size: .; v_call: TRBV9; j_call: TRBJ2-3; d_call: .; cdr3_nt: TGTGCCAGCAGCCCGACAGGAGCGAGCACAGATACGCAGTATTTT; cdr3_aa: CASSPTGASTDTQYF
clone_size: .; v_call: TRBV7-9; j_call: TRBJ2-5; d_call: .; cdr3_nt: TGTGCCAGCCAATCACCTAGGGGCCAAGAGACCCAGTACTTC; cdr3_aa: CASQSPRGQETQYF
clone_size: .; v_call: TRBV13; j_call: TRBJ1-4; d_call: .; cdr3_nt: TGTGCCAGCAGGATTATGGACCCGGGGAGGGAAAAACTGTTTTTT; cdr3_aa: CASRIMDPGREKLFF
clone_size: .; v_call: TRBV7-9; j_call: TRBJ1-1; d_call: .; cdr3_nt: TGTGCCAGCAGCCCCCAAGTCCAGGGGCCTTCCAACACTGAAGCTTTCTTT; cdr3_aa: CASSPQVQGPSNTEAFF
clone_size: .; v_call: TRBV5-6; j_call: TRBJ1-5; d_call: TRBD1; cdr3_nt: TGTGCCAGCAGCTTGAGGGGGCTAAGTCAGCCCCAGCATTTT; cdr3_aa: CASSLRGLSQPQHF
clone_size: .; v_call: TRBV28; j_call: TRBJ2-7; d_call: .; cdr3_nt: TGTGCCAGCAGTTTATTACAGGGCTACGAGCAGTACTTC; cdr3_aa: CASSLLQGYEQYF
clone_size: .; v_call: TRBV29-1; j_call: TRBJ2-7; d_call: TRBD2; cdr3_nt: TGCAGCGTTATTGGGCTGATAACCGGGAGGCCATCCTACGAGCAGTACTTC; cdr3_aa: CSVIGLITGRPSYEQYF
clone_size: .; v_call: TRBV18; j_call: TRBJ2-7; d_call: .; cdr3_nt: TGTGCCAGCTCAGGCCCGGGGAGCTCGACCTACGAGCAGTACTTC; cdr3_aa: CASSGPGSSTYEQYF
clone_size: .; v_call: TRBV2; j_call: TRBJ1-1; d_call: .; cdr3_nt: TGTGCCAGCAGTGAGTATAAGAGTGGGAACACTGAAGCTTTCTTT; cdr3_aa: CASSEYKSGNTEAFF
clone_size: .; v_call: TRBV4-3; j_call: TRBJ1-5; d_call: .; cdr3_nt: TGCGCCAGCGGGGCAGTTGGCAATCAGCCCCAGCATTTT; cdr3_aa: CASGAVGNQPQHF
clone_size: .; v_call: TRBV11-2; j_call: TRBJ2-5; d_call: .; cdr3_nt: TGTGCCAGCAGCTTACGGCCACAAGAGACCCAGTACTTC; cdr3_aa: CASSLRPQETQYF
clone_size: .; v_call: TRBV5-1; j_call: TRBJ2-3; d_call: .; cdr3_nt: TGCGCCAGCAGCTCCGCGACTAGTTATAGCACAGATACGCAGTATTTT; cdr3_aa: CASSSATSYSTDTQYF
clone_size: .; v_call: TRBV29-1; j_call: TRBJ2-5; d_call: .; cdr3_nt: TGCAGCTTGACCCAGGACTTTTTCGGACAAGAGACCCAGTACTTC; cdr3_aa: CSLTQDFFGQETQYF
clone_size: .; v_call: TRBV27; j_call: TRBJ1-1; d_call: .; cdr3_nt: TGTGCCAGCAGTCCTTTTTCCACTGAAGCTTTCTTT; cdr3_aa: CASSPFSTEAFF
clone_size: .; v_call: TRBV11-2; j_call: TRBJ2-3; d_call: TRBD2; cdr3_nt: TGTGCCAGCAGCCAACCTAGCGGGAAGTATTTT; cdr3_aa: CASSQPSGKYF
clone_size: .; v_call: TRBV10-1; j_call: TRBJ2-7; d_call: TRBD1; cdr3_nt: TGCGCCAGCATCCAGGGGGCGAAAGACTACGAGCAGTACTTC; cdr3_aa: CASIQGAKDYEQYF
clone_size: .; v_call: TRBV14; j_call: TRBJ2-7; d_call: TRBD1; cdr3_nt: TGTGCCAGCAGCCCCCGGGACAGGGAAGCGACATCCTCCTACGAGCAGTACTTC; cdr3_aa: CASSPRDREATSSYEQYF
clone_size: .; v_call: TRBV14; j_call: TRBJ1-5; d_call: TRBD1; cdr3_nt: TGTGCCAGCAGCCGGTGGACAGGCCAGCCCCAGCATTTT; cdr3_aa: CASSRWTGQPQHF
clone_size: .; v_call: TRBV7-3; j_call: TRBJ1-1; d_call: .; cdr3_nt: TGTGCCAGCAGTTCGGGACGAGAAGCTTTCTTT; cdr3_aa: CASSSGREAFF
clone_size: .; v_call: TRBV7-9; j_call: TRBJ2-7; d_call: TRBD1; cdr3_nt: TGTGCCAGCAGCTTAGGGACAGGGGGGGCCTACGAGCAGTACTTC; cdr3_aa: CASSLGTGGAYEQYF
clone_size: .; v_call: TRBV10-1; j_call: TRBJ1-1; d_call: .; cdr3_nt: TGCGCCAGCAAGATAAACACAGGAGAAGCTTTCTTT; cdr3_aa: CASKINTGEAFF